The 13 T cell receptor beta chains below were found in one sample sequenced in a study of molecular identifiers for immune sequencing clone quantification. TCRdb re-called the PCR reads with MiXCR, one entry per CDR3 protein. This table holds 350,000 or so distinct CDR3 sequences, 20% to 25% found once. Sequencing was carried out using naive CD8+ T cells from blood, with Jurkat cell RNA spiked in. Subset indicated: FACS-sorted CD8+CD4-CCR7+CD45RA+ naive T cells. Every receptor here comes from a human donor in good health. Some libraries in this study had Jurkat cell RNA spiked in.

This clonotype was counted between two and nine times. The gene calls are TRBV18 and TRBJ2-5; TRBD1 aligns across 7 bases. The V gene's germline CDR1 is KGHSH and CDR2 LQKENI. The J segment lost 7 bases and the V segment lost 1 base, leaving 12 bases of the junction unmatched. This CDR3 spans 16 amino acids. The CDR3, as DNA: TGTGCCAGCTCACCACGAAGGTCCGAGGGACAGTGGACCCAGTACTTC. It yields the protein CASSPRRSEGQWTQYF. The whole variable domain, filled in from reference TRBV18 and TRBJ2-5, reads NAGVMQNPRHLVRRRGQEARLRCSPMKGHSHVYWYRQLPEEGLKFMVYLQKENIIDESGMPKERFSAEFPKEGPSILRIQQVVRGDSAAYFCASSPRRSEGQWTQYFGPGTRLLVL.

This clonotype appeared a few times. This chain uses TRBV18 with TRBJ2-1; perhaps D is TRBD1 or TRBD2 (5 bases each). This CDR3 has 16 residues. V shed 2 bases and J shed 1 base, with 12 bases lying between them. The germline CDR1 and CDR2 sequences are KGHSH and LQKENI. For the CDR3, the DNA is TGTGCCAGCTCACCAGACAGCGGTCGGTCCTACAATGAGCAGTTCTTC. Amino acids: CASSPDSGRSYNEQFF. The full variable domain, in which reference TRBV18 and TRBJ2-1 provide the parts outside the CDR3, is NAGVMQNPRHLVRRRGQEARLRCSPMKGHSHVYWYRQLPEEGLKFMVYLQKENIIDESGMPKERFSAEFPKEGPSILRIQQVVRGDSAAYFCASSPDSGRSYNEQFFGPGTRLTVL.

Regarding this clonotype: A clone one base away is much larger, so this may be a read error. The chain employs TRBV7-3 and TRBJ1-5; no clear D gene. Per the germline V gene, CDR1 is SGHTA and CDR2 is FQGTGA. Deletions cut 7 bases from V and 0 bases from J, with 13 bases between. CDR3 size: 15 residues. Here the CDR3 DNA reads TGTGCCAGCATAGCCTGGGTCTATAGCAATCAGCCCCAGCATTTT. Translating gives CASIAWVYSNQPQHF.

This clonotype has more than one count but fewer than ten. The chain has TRBV7-9 and TRBJ1-1; weak D call: TRBD1 (6 bases). This CDR3 is built from 16 residues. V was pared by 5 bases and J by 0 bases, with 16 bases between. In germline, CDR1 is SEHNR, CDR2 FQNEAQ (reference sequence). The chain's CDR3 is CASSTSWTDMNTEAFF. CDR3 DNA sequence: TGTGCCAGCAGCACTAGTTGGACAGACATGAACACTGAAGCTTTCTTT.

In its sample, this clonotype was seen many times. The chain carries TRBV5-6 and TRBJ2-7, with a tentative D call TRBD2 (7 bases). V lost 4 bases, J lost 4 bases, and 15 bases lay in between. Germline CDR1 is SGHDT and CDR2 is YYEEEE. The CDR3 runs to 14 residues. The CDR3 sequence is CASSPGGQTYEQYF. CDR3 DNA sequence: TGTGCCAGCAGCCCGGGAGGACAGACTTACGAGCAGTACTTC.

Points on this clonotype: A single base separates this from a much larger clone, so it may be a read error. This chain joins TRBV9 and TRBJ2-1, with 7 bases that match TRBD1. The CDR3 is 15 amino acids. Germline V gene lookup returns CDR1 SGDLS and CDR2 YYNGEE. CDR3 DNA: TGTGCCAGCAGCGCCCCACAGGGGCCCTACAATGAGCAGTGCTTC. Translated, it gives CASSAPQGPYNEQCF.

This clonotype showed up many times. The rearrangement links TRBV2 to TRBJ1-1; no reliable D call. V dropped 8 bases and J dropped 0 bases, with 10 bases sitting between them. Per germline, CDR1 SNHLY and CDR2 FYNNEI. This CDR3 has 13 amino acids. CDR3 sequence reads: CASEAGMNTEAFF. The CDR3 DNA sequence: TGTGCCAGCGAGGCAGGAATGAACACTGAAGCTTTCTTT.

In this sample, this clonotype turned up a few times. The gene calls are TRBV11-2 and TRBJ2-7; 9 positions match TRBD1. This CDR3 spans 15 amino acids. V lost 4 bases, J lost 4 bases, and 8 bases stayed unmatched. Per germline, CDR1 SGHAT and CDR2 FQNNGV. This CDR3 reads CASSYSTGGAYEQYF. The DNA of the CDR3 is TGTGCCAGCAGCTATTCAACAGGGGGCGCGTACGAGCAGTACTTC.

This clonotype has just a few counts. The CDR3 protein is CASRYRTSGANQETQYF. CDR3 nucleotides: TGTGCCAGCAGATATCGGACTAGCGGGGCGAACCAAGAGACCCAGTACTTC. J is TRBJ2-5 and V is TRBV3-1; 12 nucleotides line up with TRBD2. The CDR3 spans 17 residues. The germline gives CDR1 LGHDT, CDR2 YNNKEL (reference sequence). V lost 6 bases to trimming and J lost 0 bases; unmatched junction nucleotides: 8.

This clonotype came up many times. The V gene is TRBV6-2 or TRBV6-3, the J gene TRBJ2-7; D unclear. The CDR3 covers 11 residues. V lost 7 bases and J lost 1, with 5 bases in between. CDR1 is MNHEY and CDR2 is SVGEGT in the germline V gene. The CDR3 nucleotides are TGTGCCAGCATGGTATCCTACGAGCAGTACTTC. This codes for CASMVSYEQYF.

This clonotype was seen ten or more times. The chain recombines TRBV7-2 with TRBJ2-3, with TRBD2 matching over 7 bases. The J segment lost 8 bases and the V segment lost 4 bases, leaving 12 bases of the junction unmatched. The V gene's germline CDR1 is SGHTA and CDR2 FQGNSA. This CDR3 has 15 amino acids. CDR3 loop: CASSSSGASKATQYF. The CDR3 DNA follows: TGTGCCAGCAGCTCGAGCGGGGCCTCGAAAGCTACGCAGTATTTT.

Regarding this clonotype: At one end, the junction sequence differs from germline, possibly due to a read error. V gene TRBV29-1 combines with J gene TRBJ2-3; 8 nucleotides align to TRBD1. CDR3 size: 13 residues. Per the germline V gene, CDR1 is SQVTM and CDR2 is ANQGSEA. The CDR3 region has the DNA TGCAGCGTTGAGATACAGGGGACAGGTACGCAGTATTTT. Translation gives CSVEIQGTGTQYF.

As regards this clonotype: A clone one base away is much larger, so this may be a read error. A read error is likely, as this CDR3 ends without the conserved phenylalanine or tryptophan. This rearrangement joins TRBV4-1 to TRBJ1-5; a weak D match, TRBD1 (6 bases). Trimming pared 4 bases from V and 6 bases from J, leaving 16 bases between. In germline, CDR1 is MGHRA, CDR2 YSYEKL. The length of the CDR3 is 15 residues. CDR3 coding DNA: TGCGCCAGCAGCCGATCATTACAGGGTGGTCAGCCCCAGCATTGT. Translation: CASSRSLQGGQPQHC.